What follows are 20 T cell receptor beta chains derived from one specimen sequenced in a study of a mutant IDH1 vaccine in newly diagnosed glioma. The time point: week 35, safety follow-up. The study gave 300 ug of mutant IDH1 20-mer peptide per vaccine dose, with topical imiquimod. No cognate antigen is known for these TCRs. Profiled with immunoSEQ multiplex PCR; TCRdb holds only in-frame clones, not every one. The table records just over 65,000 clones, roughly 83% of them present only once. The source was PBMCs, collected from a glioma patient whose treatment included an IDH1 peptide vaccine. The receptor source for this set is a young man with glioma.

The chain links TRBV9 to TRBJ2-7; 8 bases agree with TRBD1. This CDR3 spans 16 amino acids. The germline V gene has CDR1 SGDLS and CDR2 YYNGEE. V trimming: 4 bases; J trimming: 5 bases; junction bases outside the gene matches: 14. CDR3 nucleotide sequence: TGTGCCAGCAGCAACACAGACAGGGGAAGCCTCCACGAGCAGTACTTC. Its protein product is CASSNTDRGSLHEQYF.

The genes are TRBV5-6 and TRBJ2-7; D gene uncertain. The V and J ends lost 0 bases and 4 bases respectively, with 2 bases between them. The CDR3 is made up of 11 amino acids. Per the germline V gene, CDR1 is SGHDT and CDR2 is YYEEEE. CDR3 sequence: CASSLVYEQYF. CDR3 DNA sequence: TGTGCCAGCAGCTTGGTGTACGAGCAGTACTTC. Based on the CDR3 plus reference TRBV5-6 and TRBJ2-7, the full variable domain is DAGVTQSPTHLIKTRGQQVTLRCSPKSGHDTVSWYQQALGQGPQFIFQYYEEEERQRGNFPDRFSGHQFPNYSSELNVNALLLGDSALYLCASSLVYEQYFGPGTRLTVT.

This sequence joins TRBV4-3 and TRBJ1-2, with TRBD1 identical over 8 bases. Germline V lookup: CDR1 LGHNA, CDR2 YSLEER. V dropped 3 bases and J dropped 4; count of bases not matched to a gene: 4. There are 14 residues in the CDR3. The CDR3: CASSHDRGIYGYTF. The CDR3 DNA reads as TGCGCCAGCAGCCATGACAGGGGAATCTATGGCTACACCTTC.

CDR3 nucleotides: TGTGCCAGTAGTATATTGGGACTAGCGGGGGAGATTACGCAGTATTTT. Protein product: CASSILGLAGEITQYF. V gene TRBV19 combines with J gene TRBJ2-3, with 14 bases aligning to TRBD2. The CDR3 sequence is 16 residues long. The junction had 6 bases not matched to a gene; V was cut back by 2 bases and J by 8 bases. Germline CDR1 and CDR2: LNHDA and SQIVND (reference sequence). Variable domain in full (rest from reference TRBV19 and TRBJ2-3): DGGITQSPKYLFRKEGQNVTLSCEQNLNHDAMYWYRQDPGQGLRLIYYSQIVNDFQKGDIAEGYSVSREKKESFPLTVTSAQKNPTAFYLCASSILGLAGEITQYFGPGTRLTVL.

The chain couples TRBV9 to TRBJ1-3, with D possibly being TRBD1 (5 bases). Germline loops: CDR1 SGDLS, CDR2 YYNGEE. The CDR3 sequence is 14 residues long. V lost 3 bases, J lost 3 bases, and 10 bases lay in between. The CDR3 region is CASSAQGGGNTIYF. In DNA, the CDR3 is TGTGCCAGCAGCGCCCAGGGAGGTGGAAACACCATATATTTT. Supplemented by reference TRBV9 and TRBJ1-3, the full variable domain reads DSGVTQTPKHLITATGQRVTLRCSPRSGDLSVYWYQQSLDQGLQFLIQYYNGEERAKGNILERFSAQQFPDLHSELNLSSLELGDSALYFCASSAQGGGNTIYFGEGSWLTVV.

The chain employs TRBV27 and TRBJ1-2, with D possibly being TRBD1 (5 bases). Germline loops: CDR1 MNHEY, CDR2 SMNVEV (reference sequence). Trimming took 5 bases from V and 4 from J, leaving 17 bases between them. The CDR3 is 15 residues long. The CDR3 sequence: CASSTVSGAGYGYTF. Here the CDR3 DNA reads TGTGCCAGCAGTACGGTCTCCGGGGCGGGCTATGGCTACACCTTC.

This clone was observed a single time. An end of the junction does not agree with germline; a read error may underlie this. This sequence joins TRBV14 and TRBJ2-1, with a tentative D call TRBD2 (6 bases). Germline CDR1 and CDR2: SGHDN and FVKESK. The CDR3 is made up of 13 amino acids. CDR3 sequence: CASSQGFVRSGVF. Written as DNA, the CDR3 is TGTGCCAGCAGCCAAGGGTTCGTACGTAGCGGTGTCTTC.

This rearrangement joins TRBV25-1 to TRBJ2-7, with a weak D call TRBD2 (6 bases). The CDR3 length is 16 residues. Germline CDR1 is MGHDK and CDR2 is SYGVNS. Trimming cost V 4 bases and J 7 bases, with 23 bases left between them. The CDR3 nucleotides read TGTGCCAGCAGTGGGAAACGGGACTCATACATATGGGAGCAGTACTTC. Translation: CASSGKRDSYIWEQYF.

The rearrangement uses TRBV10-2 and TRBJ1-2; 10 nucleotides align to TRBD1. This CDR3 is 17 amino acids long. From germline, CDR1 is WSHSY and CDR2 SAAADI. V lost 0 bases and J lost 8; bases outside the gene matches: 12. The CDR3 sequence is CASSESVLGQGVRGYTF. DNA for the CDR3: TGCGCCAGCAGTGAGTCGGTATTAGGACAGGGGGTCAGGGGCTACACCTTC.

The rearrangement joins TRBV2 to TRBJ1-1; D gene ambiguous. This CDR3 contains 11 residues. CDR1 is SNHLY and CDR2 is FYNNEI in the germline V gene. V was clipped by 5 bases and J by 11 bases, with 12 bases between them. The CDR3 DNA reads as TGTGCCAGCAGTTCTCCCCGAGCGGCTTTCTTT. As protein: CASSSPRAAFF. The whole variable domain, filled in from reference TRBV2 and TRBJ1-1, reads EPEVTQTPSHQVTQMGQEVILRCVPISNHLYFYWYRQILGQKVEFLVSFYNNEISEKSEIFDDQFSVERPDGSNFTLKIRSTKLEDSAMYFCASSSPRAAFFGQGTRLTVV.

V gene TRBV7-9 combines with J gene TRBJ1-1; D ambiguous. V dropped 5 bases and J dropped 11 bases, with 18 bases sitting between them. This CDR3 comprises 13 residues. Germline lookup yields CDR1 SEHNR and CDR2 FQNEAQ (reference sequence). The CDR3 region has the DNA TGTGCCAGCAGCCCCCCGGGGAACACTTGGGCTTTCTTT. This translates into CASSPPGNTWAFF.

The chain couples TRBV28 to TRBJ1-4; TRBD1 aligns across 11 bases. Per the germline V gene, CDR1 is MDHEN and CDR2 is SYDVKM. V lost 4 bases and J lost 8; bases outside the gene matches: 3. This CDR3 is 14 amino acids long. This CDR3 reads CASSWGQGVEKLFF. The CDR3 DNA is TGTGCCAGCAGTTGGGGACAGGGGGTCGAAAAACTGTTTTTT.

The chain joins TRBV4-3 to TRBJ2-7; TRBD2 matches 9 bases. Per germline, CDR1 LGHNA and CDR2 YSLEER. The CDR3 contains 15 residues. V lost 0 bases, J lost 5 bases, and 5 bases stayed unmatched. CDR3 sequence: CASSQDGTSYHEQYF. The CDR3 DNA sequence: TGCGCCAGCAGCCAAGATGGGACTAGCTACCACGAGCAGTACTTC.

The CDR3 DNA reads as TGTGCCAGCTCATCTCGACAGGGATCCTCTGGGGCCAACGTCCTGACTTTC. It yields the protein CASSSRQGSSGANVLTF. V is TRBV18 and J is TRBJ2-6; 7 bases line up with TRBD1. In germline, CDR1 is KGHSH, CDR2 LQKENI. CDR3 length equals 17 residues. With 5 bases clipped from V and 0 bases from J, the junction kept 7 bases outside the gene matches.

The chain has TRBV28 and TRBJ1-1, with TRBD1 as a possible D gene (5 bases). Trimming pared 6 bases from V and 7 bases from J, leaving 18 bases between. CDR1 is MDHEN and CDR2 is SYDVKM in the germline V gene. The CDR3 spans 14 residues. The CDR3 is CASRTSSGTGEAFF. The CDR3 nucleotides read TGTGCCAGCAGAACCAGCTCAGGGACCGGTGAAGCTTTCTTT.

The chain recombines TRBV27 with TRBJ2-7; 15 bases are shared with TRBD2. Germline V gene sequence: CDR1 MNHEY, CDR2 SMNVEV (reference sequence). CDR3 length equals 20 residues. V trimming: 3 bases; J trimming: 2 bases; junction bases outside the gene matches: 14. The CDR3 reads CASSFWTSGTSGRNPYEQYF. The CDR3 nucleotides read TGTGCCAGCAGTTTTTGGACCTCCGGGACTAGCGGGAGGAATCCCTACGAGCAGTACTTC.

The chain employs TRBV12-5 and TRBJ2-7; TRBD2 matches 14 bases. In germline, CDR1 is LGHNT, CDR2 FRNRAP. V was pared by 1 base and J by 4 bases, with 6 bases of the junction left unmatched. This CDR3 is 17 amino acids long. CDR3 residues: CASGLDKTSGGVYEQYF. The CDR3 bases are TGTGCTAGTGGTTTGGACAAGACTAGCGGGGGGGTTTACGAGCAGTACTTC.

The V gene is TRBV11-3, the J gene TRBJ2-5; D is ambiguous. Trimming took off 1 base at V and 4 bases at J, with 7 bases between the two ends. The CDR3 runs 13 residues. Germline V CDR1 and CDR2: SGHNT, YENEEA. The CDR3 loop is CASSLAHRETQYF. CDR3 sequence (DNA): TGTGCCAGCAGCTTAGCTCATCGAGAGACCCAGTACTTC.

This chain connects TRBV7-9 to TRBJ1-1; perhaps TRBD1 as D (6 bases). CDR1 is SEHNR, CDR2 FQNEAQ, per germline (reference sequence). V gave up 6 bases and J gave up 1 base, with 12 bases separating them. The CDR3 runs to 14 residues. Here the CDR3 reads CASSHRGANTEAFF. DNA for the CDR3: TGTGCCAGCAGTCATCGGGGGGCGAACACTGAAGCTTTCTTT.

V is TRBV11-1 and J is TRBJ1-1, with D uncertain. The CDR3 consists of 14 residues. CDR1 SGHAT and CDR2 FQDESV come from the germline V gene (reference sequence). Deletions cut 1 base from V and 2 bases from J, with 8 bases between. The DNA for the CDR3 is TGTGCCAGCAGCTTAGAAAGGCATAACACTGAAGCTTTCTTT. It is translated as CASSLERHNTEAFF. The full variable domain, its missing parts supplied by reference TRBV11-1 and TRBJ1-1, is EAEVAQSPRYKITEKSQAVAFWCDPISGHATLYWYRQILGQGPELLVQFQDESVVDDSQLPKDRFSAERLKGVDSTLKIQPAELGDSAMYLCASSLERHNTEAFFGQGTRLTVV.